This is a list of T cell receptor beta chains from one sample in a study of cytomegalovirus exposure and HLA in healthy donors. Only in-frame clones appear in the TCRdb table, and some are missing; sequencing was by immunoSEQ multiplex PCR. The data show roughly 150,000 clones, around 83% seen once. The sequenced sample consisted of PBMCs. These receptor sequences come from a man aged 45-65 years in good health and CMV-seropositive. CDR3s include the opening cysteine and the closing phenylalanine or tryptophan. A D gene is named only where the DNA matches it firmly. Only some rows state a clone size, as once, few, many or a class for expanded clones.

CDR3aa: CAISRPGLNTGELFF; CDR3nt: TGTGCCATCTCGAGGCCGGGGTTGAACACCGGGGAGCTGTTTTTT; d_gene: NA; v_gene: TRBV10-3; abundance: NA; j_gene: TRBJ2-2
CDR3aa: CASSLGAGEQYF; CDR3nt: TGTGCCAGCAGCTTGGGGGCGGGGGAGCAGTACTTC; d_gene: NA; v_gene: TRBV5-5; abundance: NA; j_gene: TRBJ2-7
CDR3aa: CASSETGSTDTQYF; CDR3nt: TGCGCCAGCAGTGAGACAGGGAGTACAGATACGCAGTATTTT; d_gene: TRBD1; v_gene: TRBV5-1; abundance: NA; j_gene: TRBJ2-3
CDR3aa: CASSLGSQYNYEQYF; CDR3nt: TGTGCCAGCAGCTTAGGGTCGCAGTATAACTACGAGCAGTACTTC; d_gene: NA; v_gene: TRBV7-2; abundance: NA; j_gene: TRBJ2-7
CDR3aa: CASSFNTNSYEQYF; CDR3nt: TGTGCCAGCAGTTTTAACACCAACTCCTACGAGCAGTACTTC; d_gene: NA; v_gene: TRBV28; abundance: NA; j_gene: TRBJ2-7
CDR3aa: CASRPGTGHQPQHF; CDR3nt: TGTGCCAGCAGACCCGGGACAGGGCACCAGCCCCAGCATTTT; d_gene: TRBD1; v_gene: TRBV28; abundance: NA; j_gene: TRBJ1-5
CDR3aa: CASSQEVWWQGAGEQYF; CDR3nt: TGTGCCAGCAGCCAAGAAGTCTGGTGGCAGGGGGCCGGCGAGCAGTACTTC; d_gene: TRBD1; v_gene: TRBV14; abundance: NA; j_gene: TRBJ2-7
CDR3aa: CASSRENEKLFF; CDR3nt: TGTGCCAGTAGCAGGGAAAATGAAAAACTGTTTTTT; d_gene: NA; v_gene: TRBV19; abundance: NA; j_gene: TRBJ1-4
CDR3aa: CASSEGLGIIETQYF; CDR3nt: TGTGCCAGCAGTGAGGGACTAGGTATAATAGAGACCCAGTACTTC; d_gene: TRBD2; v_gene: TRBV2; abundance: few; j_gene: TRBJ2-5
CDR3aa: CASSLIPAPIKNNEQFF; CDR3nt: TGTGCCAGCAGTTTAATACCAGCGCCAATCAAGAACAATGAGCAGTTCTTC; d_gene: NA; v_gene: TRBV27; abundance: NA; j_gene: TRBJ2-1
CDR3aa: CASSRLGTVYEQYF; CDR3nt: TGTGCCAGCAGCCGTCTCGGGACAGTTTACGAGCAGTACTTC; d_gene: TRBD1; v_gene: TRBV7-2; abundance: NA; j_gene: TRBJ2-7
CDR3aa: CASSLDPSGSSPPSYEQYF; CDR3nt: TGTGCCAGCAGCTTAGATCCTAGCGGGAGCTCACCTCCTTCCTACGAGCAGTACTTC; d_gene: TRBD2; v_gene: TRBV11-2; abundance: NA; j_gene: TRBJ2-7
CDR3aa: CASSLGLAGVQETQYF; CDR3nt: TGTGCCAGCAGCCTTGGACTAGCGGGGGTCCAAGAGACCCAGTACTTC; d_gene: TRBD2; v_gene: TRBV4-2; abundance: NA; j_gene: TRBJ2-5
CDR3aa: CASSLLSAGGYNEQFF; CDR3nt: TGCGCCAGCAGCTTGTTATCAGCGGGAGGGTACAATGAGCAGTTCTTC; d_gene: TRBD2; v_gene: TRBV5-1; abundance: NA; j_gene: TRBJ2-1
CDR3aa: CAISGIQGGELFF; CDR3nt: TGTGCCATCAGTGGGATACAGGGCGGGGAGCTGTTTTTT; d_gene: NA; v_gene: TRBV10-3; abundance: NA; j_gene: TRBJ2-2
CDR3aa: CASSQETVSYNEQFF; CDR3nt: TGTGCCAGCAGTCAAGAGACAGTGTCCTACAATGAGCAGTTCTTC; d_gene: NA; v_gene: TRBV7-9; abundance: few; j_gene: TRBJ2-1
CDR3aa: CASSLAGAGPNTGELFF; CDR3nt: TGCGCCAGCAGCTTGGCAGGGGCAGGGCCGAACACCGGGGAGCTGTTTTTT; d_gene: NA; v_gene: TRBV5-1; abundance: NA; j_gene: TRBJ2-2
CDR3aa: CASAPGGSRNEQFF; CDR3nt: TGTGCCAGCGCCCCGGGCGGGTCGCGCAATGAGCAGTTCTTC; d_gene: NA; v_gene: TRBV6-5; abundance: NA; j_gene: TRBJ2-1
CDR3aa: CASSQDDNPYEQYF; CDR3nt: TGCGCCAGCAGCCAAGACGACAACCCCTACGAGCAGTACTTC; d_gene: NA; v_gene: TRBV4-1; abundance: once; j_gene: TRBJ2-7
CDR3aa: CAWSGTGGWTDTQYF; CDR3nt: TGTGCCTGGTCCGGGACAGGGGGTTGGACAGATACGCAGTATTTT; d_gene: TRBD1; v_gene: TRBV30; abundance: NA; j_gene: TRBJ2-3
CDR3aa: CASNHHRGRLSNQPQHF; CDR3nt: TGTGCCAGCAATCACCACAGGGGGAGGTTAAGCAATCAGCCCCAGCATTTT; d_gene: TRBD1; v_gene: TRBV28; abundance: NA; j_gene: TRBJ1-5
CDR3aa: CASSQRAGTGVDWSSYEQYF; CDR3nt: TGTGCCAGCAGTCAAAGAGCCGGGACAGGGGTGGATTGGAGCTCCTACGAGCAGTACTTC; d_gene: TRBD1; v_gene: TRBV2; abundance: NA; j_gene: TRBJ2-7
CDR3aa: CASSEENMNTEAFF; CDR3nt: TGCGCCAGCAGCGAGGAAAACATGAACACTGAAGCTTTCTTT; d_gene: NA; v_gene: TRBV5-1; abundance: NA; j_gene: TRBJ1-1
CDR3aa: CASSYSGNGYTF; CDR3nt: TGTGCCAGCAGTTATTCAGGGAATGGCTACACCTTC; d_gene: NA; v_gene: TRBV6-5; abundance: NA; j_gene: TRBJ1-2
CDR3aa: CASTIRVSYEQYF; CDR3nt: TGTGCCAGCACCATCAGGGTCTCCTACGAGCAGTACTTC; d_gene: NA; v_gene: TRBV6-1; abundance: NA; j_gene: TRBJ2-7